This TCR beta chain was profiled in a study of technical replicates of blood from a handful of donors. The CDR3 length is 12 residues. Germline V lookup: CDR1 SGHNT, CDR2 YENEEA. The V gene end was trimmed by 5 bases and the J gene end by 6 bases; junction bases not matched to a gene: 0. This table comes from immunoSEQ multiplex PCR, and its TCRdb copy is limited to in-frame clones, with some not included. The sample holds tens of thousands of clones, 94% seen once. The receptor was isolated from a human donor in good health. The V gene is TRBV11-3, the J gene TRBJ2-1; 8 bases are a match to TRBD2. The specimen sequenced was T cells isolated from PBMCs. In DNA form, the CDR3 reads TGTGCCAGCAGCGGACTAGCCAATGAGCAGTTCTTC. Its protein product is CASSGLANEQFF.